This T cell receptor beta chain was obtained from a study of T cells in Graves' hyperthyroidism and ophthalmopathy. Background on the study: Prior to any treatment, at the point of initial diagnosis, peripheral blood was collected. Study-wide findings and caveats: The majority of expanded thyroid clonotypes above 0.001 also appeared in blood.

This clonotype was recorded a few times. Its target is not known. Graves' hyperthyroidism showing no ophthalmopathy progression within 18 months was considered stable. Each diagnosis was grounded in clinical symptoms, serum thyroxine and TRAb, thyroid ultrasound, and orbital computed tomography. RNA transcripts provided the source from which TCR beta CDR3 regions were amplified. A set of HTBI primers served as the primers for a first-round RT-PCR of the TCR CDR3. TCRdb ran MiXCR on the multiplex PCR reads and lists one entry per CDR3 protein. The table shows a few hundred thousand distinct CDR3 sequences, with about 13% occurring only once. The CDR3 is 14 amino acids. V was pared by 9 bases and J by 4 bases, with 7 bases of the junction left unmatched. Looked up from germline, CDR1 is MNHNS and CDR2 is SASEGT.

Material: blood. This clonotype was obtained from a woman under 30 with Graves' hyperthyroidism. The chain uses TRBV6-1 and TRBJ2-5; 11 bases fit TRBD2. The CDR3 sequence is CASYRSGRGETQYF. Here the CDR3 DNA reads TGTGCCAGTTACCGTAGCGGGAGGGGAGAGACCCAGTACTTC.